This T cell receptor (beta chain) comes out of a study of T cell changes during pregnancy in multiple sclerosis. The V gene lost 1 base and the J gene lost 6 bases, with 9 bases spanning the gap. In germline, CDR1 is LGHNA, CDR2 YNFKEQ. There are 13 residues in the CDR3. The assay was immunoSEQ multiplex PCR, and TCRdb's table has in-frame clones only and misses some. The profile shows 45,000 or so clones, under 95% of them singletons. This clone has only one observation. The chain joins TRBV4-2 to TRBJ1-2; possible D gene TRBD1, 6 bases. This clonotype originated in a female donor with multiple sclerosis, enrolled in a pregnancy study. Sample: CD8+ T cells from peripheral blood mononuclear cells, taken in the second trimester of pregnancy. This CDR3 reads CASSQGAGDGYTF. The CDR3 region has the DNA TGTGCCAGCAGCCAAGGAGCAGGGGATGGCTACACCTTC.